The next 20 T cell receptor beta chains were all read from a single sample in a study of response to subunit inactivated influenza vaccine. TCRdb re-analysed the RT-PCR reads in MiXCR, keeping a single row per CDR3 protein. The sample lists under 800,000 distinct CDR3 sequences; approximately 15% were seen once. The sample in question was PBMCs from blood, obtained 14 to 15 days before vaccination. Every receptor here comes from a man in his fifties who received an inactivated influenza vaccine.

A few counts support this clonotype. CDR3: CASSSPRSGNTIYF. The DNA for the CDR3 is TGTGCCAGCAGCTCACCCCGGTCGGGAAACACCATATATTTT. The chain uses TRBV11-2 and TRBJ1-3; D not certain. Germline V gives CDR1 SGHAT, CDR2 FQNNGV. CDR3 size: 14 residues. The V end lost 4 bases, the J end lost 4 bases, and 11 bases lay between the germline ends.

The sample holds many counts of this clonotype. This sequence joins TRBV5-1 and TRBJ2-7; TRBD1 or TRBD2 may be the D gene (5 bases each). This CDR3 region has 14 residues. The ends were cut back, 0 bases at V and 3 bases at J, with 10 bases in the middle. The germline gives CDR1 SGHRS, CDR2 YFSETQ. The CDR3 loop reads CASSLAGPHYEQYF. The CDR3 nucleotides are TGCGCCAGCAGCTTGGCGGGACCCCACTACGAGCAGTACTTC.

This chain connects TRBV21-1 to TRBJ2-6; TRBD1, the table's D call, was not compared with the DNA. TRBV21-1 is a pseudogene locus. The CDR3 extends over 18 amino acids. The CDR3 sequence is CASRQTPGQLSGANVLTF. The CDR3 region has the DNA TGTGCCAGCAGACAAACCCCGGGACAGCTTTCTGGGGCCAACGTCCTGACTTTC.

The rearrangement links TRBV5-1 to TRBJ1-1; D is ambiguous. The CDR3 spans 16 residues. The ends were cut back, 0 bases at V and 4 bases at J, with 16 bases in the middle. Germline CDR1 reads SGHRS; CDR2 reads YFSETQ. For the CDR3, the DNA is TGCGCCAGCAGCTTGGGCCCGGAAGGGAACGCCACTGAAGCTTTCTTT. It is translated as CASSLGPEGNATEAFF.

This clonotype appeared many times. The rearrangement uses TRBV5-6 and TRBJ2-2; 7 nucleotides agree with TRBD1. J gave up 3 bases and V 5 bases, and 10 bases lay outside the gene matches. The CDR3 consists of 16 residues. CDR1 SGHDT and CDR2 YYEEEE come from the germline V gene. Here the CDR3 reads CASSEIDRADTGELFF. The CDR3 bases are TGTGCCAGCAGTGAGATTGACAGGGCGGACACCGGGGAGCTGTTTTTT. The full variable domain, rest sourced from reference TRBV5-6 and TRBJ2-2, is DAGVTQSPTHLIKTRGQQVTLRCSPKSGHDTVSWYQQALGQGPQFIFQYYEEEERQRGNFPDRFSGHQFPNYSSELNVNALLLGDSALYLCASSEIDRADTGELFFGEGSRLTVL.

This clonotype has ten or more counts. The rearrangement joins TRBV20-1 to TRBJ2-1, with 7 bases matching TRBD2. CDR3 length: 15 residues. CDR1 is DFQATT, CDR2 SNEGSKA, per germline (reference sequence). V shed 4 bases and J 6 bases; nucleotides not matched to a gene: 12. CDR3 protein: CSAMLAGVRANEQFF. CDR3 sequence (DNA): TGCAGTGCTATGCTTGCGGGGGTGAGGGCCAATGAGCAGTTCTTC.

This clonotype was observed a handful of times. The V gene is TRBV6-1, the J gene TRBJ1-3, with D hard to call. V lost 8 bases and J lost 4, with 24 bases in between. Germline V gives CDR1 MNHNS, CDR2 SASEGT. The CDR3 runs to 17 residues. CDR3 residues: CASFTTSGGLLGNTIYF. Written as DNA, the CDR3 is TGTGCCAGCTTCACAACCTCGGGCGGACTTCTCGGAAACACCATATATTTT.

This clonotype was observed a few times. The chain links TRBV6-1 to TRBJ2-5; 8 bases agree with TRBD1. V was clipped by 3 bases and J by 4 bases; unmatched bases: 7. The CDR3 totals 15 residues. Germline loops: CDR1 MNHNS, CDR2 SASEGT. The CDR3 region is CASSDPGGPRETQYF. Written as DNA, the CDR3 is TGTGCCAGCAGTGATCCAGGGGGCCCGCGAGAGACCCAGTACTTC.

The chain joins TRBV7-6 to TRBJ2-7; D assignment may be TRBD1 or TRBD2 (6 bases each). The CDR3 consists of 15 residues. Per germline, CDR1 SGHVS and CDR2 FNYEAQ. V was trimmed by 7 bases and J by 3 bases, leaving 19 bases between them. In DNA form, the CDR3 reads TGTGCCAGCACTCCGGGGGCGGGACAAAACTACGAGCAGTACTTC. This gives the protein CASTPGAGQNYEQYF.

This clonotype was counted a few times. The V gene is TRBV5-1, the J gene TRBJ2-1, with 8 bases lining up with TRBD2. Losses at the gene ends were 1 base for V and 3 bases for J; bases not matched to a gene: 6. The CDR3 is 16 amino acids. CDR1 is SGHRS and CDR2 is YFSETQ in the germline V gene. This CDR3 is CASSLNAGGNYNEQFF. The DNA for the CDR3 is TGCGCCAGCAGCTTGAATGCGGGGGGAAACTACAATGAGCAGTTCTTC.

The chain couples TRBV9 to TRBJ2-1, with 10 bases aligning to TRBD2. CDR3 size: 15 residues. The V gene's germline CDR1 is SGDLS and CDR2 YYNGEE. J lost 5 bases, V lost 0 bases, and 2 bases had no gene match. Here the CDR3 DNA reads TGTGCCAGCAGCGTAGGGACTAGCGGTCACAATGAGCAGTTCTTC. Protein: CASSVGTSGHNEQFF.

This clonotype was seen a few times. The V call is TRBV7-9, the J call TRBJ2-3; D possibly corresponds to TRBD2 (6 bases). This CDR3 has 13 amino acids. Germline CDR1 SEHNR, CDR2 FQNEAQ (reference sequence). V was pared by 7 bases and J by 0 bases, with 8 bases between. The chain's CDR3 is CASTRGSTDTQYF. The CDR3, as DNA: TGTGCCAGCACCCGGGGGAGCACAGATACGCAGTATTTT.

In this sample, this clonotype turned up many times. This chain links TRBV5-1 with TRBJ1-1; no clear D gene. The CDR3 sequence is 12 residues long. Trimming took 4 bases from V and 6 from J, leaving 10 bases between them. Germline loops: CDR1 SGHRS, CDR2 YFSETQ. The CDR3 sequence: CASSGGLAEAFF. CDR3 coding DNA: TGCGCCAGCAGCGGCGGACTGGCTGAAGCTTTCTTT.

This clonotype was recorded a few times. The V and J genes are TRBV12-3 or TRBV12-4 and TRBJ1-1, with 7 positions matching TRBD1. The ends lost 6 bases at V and 4 bases at J; junction bases unmatched: 5. The CDR3 runs 13 residues. The CDR3 DNA reads as TGTGCCAGCAGGCTCCGGGACAGCACTGAAGCTTTCTTT. Translated: CASRLRDSTEAFF.

The chain joins TRBV7-2 to TRBJ2-5; TRBD2 agrees at 11 bases. The CDR3 sequence is 14 residues long. Unmatched junction bases numbered 3, after V lost 8 bases and J lost 1 base. Per germline, CDR1 SGHTA and CDR2 FQGNSA. The CDR3, as DNA: TGTGCCAGCGTGACTAGCGGGGCCCAAGAGACCCAGTACTTC. Protein product: CASVTSGAQETQYF.

The chain employs TRBV7-2 and TRBJ2-1; 10 bases map to TRBD2. Germline lookup yields CDR1 SGHTA and CDR2 FQGNSA. CDR3 length: 15 amino acids. Germline trimming cut 4 bases from V and 7 bases from J; bases unmatched to any gene: 7. The CDR3 DNA reads TGTGCCAGCAGCTCACCGGGACTAGCGTCGAATGAGCAGTTCTTC. It is translated as CASSSPGLASNEQFF.

This clonotype was seen a few times. This chain uses TRBV18 with TRBJ2-7; D gene uncertain. Germline loops: CDR1 KGHSH, CDR2 LQKENI. V dropped 6 bases and J dropped 0 bases, with 21 bases sitting between them. The CDR3 has 17 amino acids. This CDR3 is CASSHGVKVDVSYEQYF. Here the CDR3 DNA reads TGTGCCAGCTCCCACGGTGTAAAGGTGGACGTCTCCTACGAGCAGTACTTC. Full variable domain (missing parts from reference TRBV18 and TRBJ2-7): NAGVMQNPRHLVRRRGQEARLRCSPMKGHSHVYWYRQLPEEGLKFMVYLQKENIIDESGMPKERFSAEFPKEGPSILRIQQVVRGDSAAYFCASSHGVKVDVSYEQYFGPGTRLTVT.

This clonotype was seen only a few times. V usage is TRBV29-1 and J usage is TRBJ2-1; 8 nucleotides align to TRBD2. In germline, CDR1 is SQVTM, CDR2 ANQGSEA. V gave up 4 bases and J gave up 2 bases; unmatched junction bases: 10. This CDR3 region has 16 residues. This CDR3 is CSVGGWGSGTYNEQFF. As DNA, the CDR3 is TGCAGCGTTGGGGGGTGGGGTAGCGGGACCTACAATGAGCAGTTCTTC.

At least ten counts were recorded for this clonotype. J is TRBJ1-1 and V is TRBV5-4; possibly TRBD1 for D (5 bases). The CDR3 covers 15 residues. Between the trimmed V and J ends, which lost 2 bases and 1 base, there was a span of 12 bases. Germline V gene sequence: CDR1 SGHNT, CDR2 YYREEE (reference sequence). The CDR3 loop reads CASSLRGMGNTEAFF. The CDR3 DNA is TGTGCCAGCAGCTTAAGGGGTATGGGGAACACTGAAGCTTTCTTT.

This clonotype was detected many times. This chain links TRBV12-3 or TRBV12-4 with TRBJ2-2; TRBD2 agrees at 7 bases. V gave up 1 base and J gave up 4 bases; unmatched junction bases: 3. The CDR3 loop spans 15 amino acids. The DNA for the CDR3 is TGTGCCAGCAGTTTAGGGGGGGGAACCACCGGGGAGCTGTTTTTT. Protein: CASSLGGGTTGELFF.